This entry features one TCR beta chain sequence. This specimen comes from a study of blood T cell repertoires in COVID-19. The authors' processing: Estimates of nucleated cell counts were drawn from the amplification of reference gene primers. The table came from immunoSEQ multiplex PCR; TCRdb's copy has only in-frame clones and leaves some out. V and J calls and clone size come straight from that table; D and trimming were deduced from the DNA. The data hold over 200,000 clones, with less than 85% observed a single time. After removal of 3 bases from V and 9 bases from J, the junction contained 8 bases not matched to a gene. In germline, CDR1 is KGHSH, CDR2 LQKENI. This CDR3 has 16 residues. The participants were between about 18 and 90 years old and came from roughly 24 US areas. Donors in Cohort 3 counted as recovered after two negative PCRs, clearance, or symptom resolution.

The sequencing sample was made of PBMCs or T cells enriched from blood (not recorded which). This chain uses TRBV18 with TRBJ1-6; 10 nucleotides line up with TRBD1. The origin of this receptor is a man aged 55 to 69 who had recovered from COVID-19. For the CDR3, the DNA is TGTGCCAGCTCACCCCGGGACAGGGGTAGAGGTTCACCCCTCCACTTT. Its translation is CASSPRDRGRGSPLHF.